The 22 T cell receptor beta chains in this list originate from one sample, sequenced in a study of radiotherapy plus CTLA-4 blockade in lung cancer. Data came from immunoSEQ multiplex PCR; TCRdb stores just in-frame clones and leaves some out. Found here are about 98,000 clones, about 91% of them singletons; the top ten hold nearly 5%. The material was peripheral blood, obtained from a patient treated with radiotherapy plus ipilimumab. All receptors derive from a human donor with non-small cell lung cancer that progressed on radiotherapy plus ipilimumab.

V gene TRBV11-2 combines with J gene TRBJ1-4; maybe TRBD1 (6 bases). The V and J ends lost 3 bases and 5 bases respectively, with 13 bases between them. CDR1 is SGHAT and CDR2 is FQNNGV in the germline V gene. The CDR3 loop spans 15 amino acids. CDR3 protein: CASSFLQGFNEKLFF. The CDR3 nucleotides are TGTGCCAGCAGCTTTCTACAGGGTTTCAATGAAAAACTGTTTTTT.

This clone was seen once. J is TRBJ1-1 and V is TRBV2; D may be TRBD1 (5 bases). Per the germline V gene, CDR1 is SNHLY and CDR2 is FYNNEI. With 6 bases removed from V and 1 base from J, the gap between germline ends came to 15 bases. The length of the CDR3 is 15 residues. The CDR3 DNA is TGTGCCAGCAGGGGGGGAGGCGGGACGAACACTGAAGCTTTCTTT. This sequence encodes CASRGGGGTNTEAFF. Using reference TRBV2 and TRBJ1-1 for the parts outside the CDR3, the full variable domain is EPEVTQTPSHQVTQMGQEVILRCVPISNHLYFYWYRQILGQKVEFLVSFYNNEISEKSEIFDDQFSVERPDGSNFTLKIRSTKLEDSAMYFCASRGGGGTNTEAFFGQGTRLTVV.

This clone is a singleton in its sample. This chain joins TRBV27 and TRBJ1-6, with D possibly matching TRBD1 (6 bases). Trimming pared 0 bases from V and 8 bases from J, leaving 17 bases between. The germline gives CDR1 MNHEY, CDR2 SMNVEV (reference sequence). The CDR3 runs 17 residues. The CDR3 bases are TGTGCCAGCAGTTTATCGTTAGGGACATACGATTATTCACCCCTCCACTTT. Translated, it gives CASSLSLGTYDYSPLHF.

CDR3 in amino acids: CASSSIAASGELFF. The DNA of the CDR3 is TGTGCCAGCAGCTCCATAGCGGCCTCGGGGGAGCTGTTTTTT. The chain employs TRBV9 and TRBJ2-2; D possibly corresponds to TRBD2 (6 bases). V was shortened by 4 bases and J by 8 bases, with 15 bases between the two germline ends. This CDR3 spans 14 amino acids. The germline CDR1 and CDR2 sequences are SGDLS and YYNGEE. Variable domain in full (rest from reference TRBV9 and TRBJ2-2): DSGVTQTPKHLITATGQRVTLRCSPRSGDLSVYWYQQSLDQGLQFLIQYYNGEERAKGNILERFSAQQFPDLHSELNLSSLELGDSALYFCASSSIAASGELFFGEGSRLTVL.

The chain has TRBV6-5 and TRBJ1-1, with 7 bases lining up with TRBD1. This CDR3 has 15 residues. V lost 5 bases, J lost 1 base, and 7 bases stayed unmatched. From germline, CDR1 is MNHEY and CDR2 SVGAGI. This CDR3 reads CASSTRTGRNTEAFF. CDR3 sequence (DNA): TGTGCCAGCAGTACTCGGACAGGCCGGAACACTGAAGCTTTCTTT.

The chain is built from TRBV15 and TRBJ1-2, with a weak D call TRBD1 (6 bases). Germline CDR1 LNHNV, CDR2 YYDKDF (reference sequence). Trimming left V 0 bases short and J 11 bases short, with 19 bases between. This CDR3 has 15 amino acids. CDR3: CATSRDLRGAIGYTF. CDR3 nucleotide sequence: TGTGCCACCAGCAGAGATCTCAGGGGTGCTATAGGGTACACCTTC.

The CDR3: CSVEYGYQETQYF. CDR3 sequence (DNA): TGCAGCGTTGAATACGGATACCAAGAGACCCAGTACTTC. V and J are TRBV29-1 and TRBJ2-5; D gene ambiguous. The CDR3 extends over 13 amino acids. Between the trimmed V and J ends, which lost 2 bases and 0 bases, there was a span of 7 bases. Looked up from germline, CDR1 is SQVTM and CDR2 is ANQGSEA.

V usage is TRBV5-8 and J usage is TRBJ2-1, with 12 positions matching TRBD2. CDR3 length: 16 residues. Germline V gene sequence: CDR1 SGHTS, CDR2 YDEGEE. Trimming cost V 4 bases and J 4 bases; bases outside gene matches: 6. CDR3 in DNA: TGTGCCAGCAGCCAAGACGGGACTAGCGGGTACAATGAGCAGTTCTTC. Translation: CASSQDGTSGYNEQFF.

The V call is TRBV10-3, the J call TRBJ2-5; D is undetermined. V was cut by 3 bases and J by 1 base, with 6 bases left in between. The germline CDR1 and CDR2 sequences are ENHRY and SYGVKD. The CDR3 runs 13 residues. The CDR3 coding sequence is TGTGCCATCAGTGAAGGTTCCCAAGAGACCCAGTACTTC. Residues: CAISEGSQETQYF.

This clone was counted a few times. The chain combines TRBV10-3 with TRBJ2-7; 9 nucleotides line up with TRBD2. Germline-derived CDR1 and CDR2 are ENHRY and SYGVKD. The J segment lost 0 bases and the V segment lost 10 bases, leaving 4 bases of the junction unmatched. The CDR3 covers 13 residues. This chain's CDR3 is CATETSGSYEQYF. CDR3 DNA: TGTGCCACCGAGACTAGCGGCTCCTACGAGCAGTACTTC.

The chain carries TRBV4-2 and TRBJ2-2, with 9 nucleotides matching TRBD2. Germline values: CDR1 LGHNA, CDR2 YNFKEQ. The CDR3 covers 19 residues. Unmatched junction bases numbered 9, after V lost 0 bases and J lost 1 base. CDR3 DNA sequence: TGTGCCAGCAGCCAAGAATCCGCTAGCGGGAACCTGAACACCGGGGAGCTGTTTTTT. It yields the protein CASSQESASGNLNTGELFF.

J is TRBJ2-7 and V is TRBV6-5; the match to TRBD1 covers 7 bases. With 4 bases clipped from V and 3 bases from J, the junction kept 6 bases outside the gene matches. Germline CDR1 and CDR2: MNHEY and SVGAGI. The CDR3 contains 14 residues. The CDR3 loop reads CASSLGQSLYEQYF. CDR3 nucleotide sequence: TGTGCCAGCAGTTTGGGACAGTCCCTCTACGAGCAGTACTTC.

The chain uses TRBV10-3 and TRBJ2-2, with 11 bases lining up with TRBD2. CDR3 size: 16 residues. CDR1 ENHRY and CDR2 SYGVKD come from the germline V gene. The V and J ends lost 6 bases and 3 bases, in that order; junction bases with no gene match: 6. CDR3 DNA: TGTGCCATCAGAGACGGGACTAGCGGATACACCGGGGAGCTGTTTTTT. This sequence encodes CAIRDGTSGYTGELFF.

The chain has TRBV6-1 and TRBJ2-5; 12 bases map to TRBD2. J lost 3 bases, V lost 5 bases, and 4 bases had no gene match. From germline, CDR1 is MNHNS and CDR2 SASEGT. There are 15 residues in the CDR3. DNA of the CDR3: TGTGCCAGCAGTCCCGGACTAGCGGGAAAAGAGACCCAGTACTTC. This encodes CASSPGLAGKETQYF.

This chain uses TRBV4-1 with TRBJ1-4; TRBD1 is a possible D gene (6 bases). Germline loops: CDR1 MGHRA, CDR2 YSYEKL. V was clipped by 0 bases and J by 0 bases, with 14 bases between them. The CDR3 has 18 residues. CDR3 sequence (DNA): TGCGCCAGCAGCCAAGAGAGGGGGGCTACTGCAACTAATGAAAAACTGTTTTTT. This translates into CASSQERGATATNEKLFF.

V and J are TRBV6-5 and TRBJ1-5; no clear D. CDR3 length: 13 amino acids. The germline V gene encodes CDR1 MNHEY and CDR2 SVGAGI. V was pared by 6 bases and J by 0 bases, with 6 bases between. The CDR3 region is CASRAYSNQPQHF. The CDR3 DNA reads TGTGCCAGCAGGGCCTATAGCAATCAGCCCCAGCATTTT.

This chain joins TRBV2 and TRBJ1-1; D possibly corresponds to TRBD1 (6 bases). The CDR3 spans 15 residues. CDR1 is SNHLY and CDR2 is FYNNEI in the germline V gene. V was cut by 2 bases and J by 2 bases, with 12 bases left in between. This chain's CDR3 is CASSEREGGNTEAFF. CDR3 nucleotides: TGTGCCAGCAGTGAAAGGGAGGGGGGTAACACTGAAGCTTTCTTT.

This sequence joins TRBV2 and TRBJ2-7; D is unclear. Trimming took off 7 bases at V and 0 bases at J, with 7 bases between the two ends. The CDR3 is 12 residues long. The germline V gene has CDR1 SNHLY and CDR2 FYNNEI. The CDR3 DNA sequence: TGTGCCAGCAAGGTGGACTCCTACGAGCAGTACTTC. Amino acids: CASKVDSYEQYF.

This chain joins TRBV29-1 and TRBJ1-1, with D hard to call. The ends were cut back, 2 bases at V and 5 bases at J, with 12 bases in the middle. CDR1 is SQVTM, CDR2 ANQGSEA, per germline. The CDR3 contains 13 residues. CDR3 bases: TGCAGCGTTGAAAGTCAGTGGGGTACTGAAGCTTTCTTT. It yields the protein CSVESQWGTEAFF.

J is TRBJ2-6 and V is TRBV6-1; tentative D call: TRBD1 (6 bases). The germline CDR1 and CDR2 sequences are MNHNS and SASEGT. The CDR3 consists of 19 residues. Trimming shortened V by 2 bases and J by 0 bases, and 17 bases separated the two germline ends. In nucleotides, the CDR3 is TGTGCCAGCAGTGAATCGTGGGCAGGGGCGAGCTCTGGGGCCAACGTCCTGACTTTC. Residues: CASSESWAGASSGANVLTF.

The chain uses TRBV6-5 and TRBJ2-5; TRBD2 aligns across 13 bases. The assigned J gene may be wrong: the sequence end matches TRBJ2-7 better. The germline V gene has CDR1 MNHEY and CDR2 SVGAGI. The CDR3 runs to 15 residues. CDR3: CASSPTSGRVYEQYF. CDR3 DNA sequence: TGTGCCAGCAGTCCTACTAGCGGGAGGGTCTACGAGCAGTACTTC.

V gene TRBV19 combines with J gene TRBJ2-2, with D perhaps matching TRBD2 (5 bases). The V and J ends lost 0 bases and 5 bases respectively, with 13 bases between them. The germline V gene encodes CDR1 LNHDA and CDR2 SQIVND (reference sequence). The CDR3 has 16 residues. The CDR3 here is CASSIDLWGATGELFF. Here the CDR3 DNA reads TGTGCCAGTAGTATAGATCTATGGGGAGCGACCGGGGAGCTGTTTTTT.